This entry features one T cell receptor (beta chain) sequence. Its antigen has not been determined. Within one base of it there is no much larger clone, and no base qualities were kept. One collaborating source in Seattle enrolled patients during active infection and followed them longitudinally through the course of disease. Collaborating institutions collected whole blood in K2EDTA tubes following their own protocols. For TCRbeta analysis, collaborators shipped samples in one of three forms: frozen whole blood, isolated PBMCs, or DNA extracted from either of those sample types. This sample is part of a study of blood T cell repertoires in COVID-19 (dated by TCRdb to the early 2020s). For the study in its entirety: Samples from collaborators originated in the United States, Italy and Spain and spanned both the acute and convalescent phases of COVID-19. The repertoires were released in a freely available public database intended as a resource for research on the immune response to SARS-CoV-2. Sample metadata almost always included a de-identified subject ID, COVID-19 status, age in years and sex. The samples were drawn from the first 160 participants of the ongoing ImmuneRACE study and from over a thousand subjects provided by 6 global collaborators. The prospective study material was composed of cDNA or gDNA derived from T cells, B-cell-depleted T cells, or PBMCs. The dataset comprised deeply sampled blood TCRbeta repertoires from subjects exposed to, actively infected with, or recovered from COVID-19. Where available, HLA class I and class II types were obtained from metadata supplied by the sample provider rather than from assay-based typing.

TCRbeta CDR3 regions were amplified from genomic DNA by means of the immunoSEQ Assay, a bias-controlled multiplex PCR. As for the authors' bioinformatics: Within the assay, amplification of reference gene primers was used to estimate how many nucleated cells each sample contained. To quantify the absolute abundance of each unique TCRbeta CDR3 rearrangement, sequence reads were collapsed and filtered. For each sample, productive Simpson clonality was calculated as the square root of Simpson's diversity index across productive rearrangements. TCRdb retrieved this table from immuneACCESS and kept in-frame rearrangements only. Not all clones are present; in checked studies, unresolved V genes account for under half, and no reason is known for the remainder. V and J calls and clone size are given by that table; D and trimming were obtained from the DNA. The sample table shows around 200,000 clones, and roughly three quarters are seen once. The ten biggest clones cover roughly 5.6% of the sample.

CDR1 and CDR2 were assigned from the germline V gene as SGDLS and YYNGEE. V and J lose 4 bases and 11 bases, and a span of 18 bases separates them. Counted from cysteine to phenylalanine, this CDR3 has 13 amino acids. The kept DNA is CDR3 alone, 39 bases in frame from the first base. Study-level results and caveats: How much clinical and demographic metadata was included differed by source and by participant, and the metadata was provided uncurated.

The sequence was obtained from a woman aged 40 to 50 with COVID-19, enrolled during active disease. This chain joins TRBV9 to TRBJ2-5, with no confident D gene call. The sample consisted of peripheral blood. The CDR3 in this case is CASSPPSLRVQYF. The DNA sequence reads TGTGCCAGCAGCCCCCCTTCCTTGCGAGTGCAGTACTTC. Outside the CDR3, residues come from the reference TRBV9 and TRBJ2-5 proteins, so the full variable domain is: DSGVTQTPKHLITATGQRVTLRCSPRSGDLSVYWYQQSLDQGLQFLIQYYNGEERAKGNILERFSAQQFPDLHSELNLSSLELGDSALYFCASSPPSLRVQYFGPGTRLLVL.